This T cell receptor (beta chain) is drawn from a study of Tregs in tolerant kidney transplant recipients. Study results and caveats: Tregs expanded with activated donor B cells seemed most donor-specific. Tolerant patients' donor-specific Tregs expanded beyond overall Tregs, suggesting antigen-driven growth. Some patients' samples used different primers over time, so nucleotide sequences weren't comparable.

Mixed chimerism was transient after nonmyeloablative marrow transplants from related graft donors. Data came from immunoSEQ multiplex PCR; TCRdb stores just in-frame clones and leaves some out. This repertoire includes 30,000 to 40,000 clones. A remark on this clone: The target antigen is unknown.

The sample consisted of CD4+ T cells from blood (PBMCs), taken 24 months after the transplant. The TCR comes from a human patient who received a combined kidney and bone marrow transplant. Some of the T cells may derive from the graft donor.

The CDR3 sequence is CASSVEGSGRGNTGELFF. The CDR3 bases that were read are TGTGCCAGCAGCGTAGAGGGTAGCGGGAGGGGGAACACCGGGGAG. The V call is TRBV9, the J call TRBJ2-2, with 11 bases aligning to TRBD2. The CDR3 end falls 3 residues outside the read, so it is completed with the germline J gene. In germline, CDR1 is SGDLS, CDR2 YYNGEE. CDR3 length: 18 residues. Germline trimming cut 0 bases from V and 1 base from J; bases unmatched to any gene: 5.